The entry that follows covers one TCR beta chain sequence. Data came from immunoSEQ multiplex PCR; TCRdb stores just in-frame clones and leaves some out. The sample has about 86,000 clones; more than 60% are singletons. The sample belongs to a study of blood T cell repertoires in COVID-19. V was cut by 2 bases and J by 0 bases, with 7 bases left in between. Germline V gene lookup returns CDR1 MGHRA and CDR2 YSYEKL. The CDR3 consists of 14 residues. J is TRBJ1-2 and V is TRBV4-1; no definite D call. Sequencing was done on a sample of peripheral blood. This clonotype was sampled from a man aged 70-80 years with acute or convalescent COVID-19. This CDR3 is CASSQSNANYGYTF. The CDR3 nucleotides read TGCGCCAGCAGCCAAAGCAACGCTAACTATGGCTACACCTTC.